A selection of T cell receptor beta chains follows, all from one sample in a study of response to subunit inactivated influenza vaccine. TCRdb reprocessed the RT-PCR reads via MiXCR and lists one record per CDR3 protein. The profile shows about 540,000 distinct CDR3 sequences, less than 25% of them singletons. This sample was shared with a second study, whose subject was T cells expressing NK-cell markers.

The sample was CD4+ T cells sorted from PBMCs, taken less than 13 days after vaccination. Receptors were obtained from a man in his fifties or sixties who received an inactivated influenza vaccine. Both conserved end residues are part of each CDR3. Each record gives: V gene, D gene, clone size, J gene, CDR3 protein, CDR3 DNA. The D gene is left open where the match is weak. Rows give clone size only sometimes, using once, few, many, or a class for an expanded clone.

TRBV6-1	-	many	TRBJ2-7	CASSEMVSSYEQYF	TGTGCCAGCAGTGAAATGGTGAGCTCCTACGAGCAGTACTTC
TRBV7-9	-	-	TRBJ2-5	CASSPRDLRETQYF	TGTGCCAGCAGCCCCCGGGACCTGAGGGAGACCCAGTACTTC
TRBV20-1	TRBD1	-	TRBJ1-5	CSAREQQGARQPQHF	TGCAGTGCTAGAGAGCAACAGGGGGCTCGGCAGCCCCAGCATTTT
TRBV20-1	TRBD1	-	TRBJ1-5	CSASYRGGYSNQPQHF	TGCAGTGCTAGTTACAGGGGAGGTTATAGCAATCAGCCCCAGCATTTT
TRBV3-1	-	few	TRBJ1-4	CASSQDGAPTNEKLFF	TGTGCCAGCAGCCAAGATGGGGCACCAACTAATGAAAAACTGTTTTTT
TRBV4-3	TRBD1	few	TRBJ2-3	CASSMRQGNTDTQYF	TGCGCCAGCAGCATGCGACAGGGTAACACAGATACGCAGTATTTT
TRBV9	TRBD2	-	TRBJ2-5	CASKRGGTISETQYF	TGTGCCAGCAAACGGGGGGGAACAATATCGGAGACCCAGTACTTC
TRBV20-1	TRBD2	-	TRBJ2-5	CSALGTSGTNQETQYF	TGCAGTGCTTTGGGGACTAGCGGGACGAACCAAGAGACCCAGTACTTC
TRBV29-1	-	-	TRBJ2-7	CSASYQYEQYF	TGCAGCGCCAGTTACCAGTACGAGCAGTACTTC
TRBV12-3/TRBV12-4	TRBD1	-	TRBJ2-3	CASSFSMGQGPQDTQYF	TGTGCCAGCAGTTTTTCTATGGGACAGGGGCCGCAAGATACGCAGTATTTT
TRBV6-1	-	few	TRBJ1-4	CASSDRGREKLFF	TGTGCCAGCAGTGACCGGGGGAGAGAAAAACTGTTTTTT
TRBV24-1	-	few	TRBJ2-2	CATSEGDLSNTGELFF	TGTGCCACCAGTGAGGGGGACCTCTCGAACACCGGGGAGCTGTTTTTT
TRBV10-3	-	few	TRBJ2-1	CATRTSSYNEQFF	TGTGCCACCCGAACCTCATCTTACAATGAGCAGTTCTTC
TRBV5-5	-	once	TRBJ1-2	CASSFPGRKDGYTF	TGTGCCAGCAGCTTTCCCGGGCGGAAGGATGGCTACACCTTC
TRBV5-6	TRBD1	-	TRBJ1-1	CASSDPDRANTEAFF	TGTGCCAGCAGCGATCCGGACAGGGCGAACACTGAAGCTTTCTTT
TRBV6-2/TRBV6-3	-	-	TRBJ1-2	CASSDPTTGTYGYTF	TGTGCCAGCAGTGACCCAACGACAGGCACCTATGGCTACACCTTC
TRBV7-2	-	few	TRBJ1-1	CASSLTQGNTEAFF	TGTGCCAGCAGCTTAACACAGGGAAACACTGAAGCTTTCTTT
TRBV20-1	-	-	TRBJ2-7	CSARSGAPYEQYF	TGCAGTGCTAGGTCGGGGGCCCCCTACGAGCAGTACTTC
TRBV20-1	TRBD1	-	TRBJ1-2	CSARKTGRYGYTF	TGCAGTGCTAGGAAGACAGGGCGCTATGGCTACACCTTC
TRBV4-1	TRBD1	few	TRBJ2-6	CASSPTGVGANVLTF	TGCGCCAGCAGCCCTACAGGGGTTGGGGCCAACGTCCTGACTTTC
TRBV6-1	TRBD1	few	TRBJ2-7	CASREQPGQPYEQYF	TGTGCCAGCAGAGAACAACCGGGACAGCCCTACGAGCAGTACTTC
TRBV7-8	TRBD2	-	TRBJ2-2	CASSLAAGGPATGELFF	TGTGCCAGCAGCTTAGCAGCGGGAGGGCCCGCCACCGGGGAGCTGTTTTTT
TRBV12-3/TRBV12-4	-	-	TRBJ1-1	CASSMQGNTEAFF	TGTGCCAGCAGTATGCAGGGTAACACTGAAGCTTTCTTT
TRBV6-1	-	-	TRBJ2-1	CASRQTGLNEQFF	TGTGCCAGCAGACAAACAGGGCTGAATGAGCAGTTCTTC
TRBV18	TRBD1	-	TRBJ1-1	CASSPSGQNAFF	TGTGCCAGCTCACCATCGGGACAGAACGCTTTCTTT
TRBV4-3	TRBD1	-	TRBJ2-7	CASSQDSGQGPYEQYF	TGCGCCAGCAGCCAAGATAGTGGACAGGGGCCCTACGAGCAGTACTTC
TRBV3-1	-	-	TRBJ2-7	CASSHFENEQYF	TGTGCCAGCAGCCACTTTGAAAACGAGCAGTACTTC
TRBV12-3/TRBV12-4	-	few	TRBJ1-6	CASSSRSNSPLHF	TGTGCCAGCAGTTCGCGAAGTAATTCACCCCTCCACTTT
TRBV20-1	-	-	TRBJ1-1	CSAREGHGNTEAFF	TGCAGTGCTAGGGAGGGACACGGGAACACTGAAGCTTTCTTT
TRBV15	-	-	TRBJ2-2	CATSRETPSITGELFF	TGTGCCACCAGCAGAGAAACCCCCTCTATCACCGGGGAGCTGTTTTTT
TRBV3-1	TRBD1	-	TRBJ2-3	CASSPNQGASNTDTQYF	TGTGCCAGCAGCCCCAACCAGGGGGCCTCCAACACAGATACGCAGTATTTT
TRBV29-1	TRBD2	-	TRBJ2-3	CSLELAGGPSDTQYF	TGCAGCCTAGAGTTAGCGGGAGGGCCGTCAGATACGCAGTATTTT
TRBV6-5	TRBD2	few	TRBJ2-7	CASSYSGGSSYEQYF	TGTGCCAGCAGTTACTCGGGGGGGAGCTCCTACGAGCAGTACTTC
TRBV6-1	-	-	TRBJ1-2	CASSLTGYNYGYTF	TGTGCCAGCAGCTTGACGGGCTATAACTATGGCTACACCTTC
TRBV3-1	-	-	TRBJ1-3	CASSQVDGNTIYF	TGTGCCAGCAGCCAAGTGGATGGAAACACCATATATTTT
TRBV20-1	-	-	TRBJ2-3	CSSPRLERKDTQYF	TGCAGTAGTCCGAGACTAGAAAGGAAAGATACGCAGTATTTT
TRBV6-2/TRBV6-3	TRBD2	few	TRBJ2-1	CASSYSTSGIGEQFF	TGTGCCAGCAGTTACTCGACTAGCGGGATCGGGGAGCAGTTCTTC
TRBV7-2	TRBD1	few	TRBJ2-7	CASSSGQTSYEQYF	TGTGCCAGCAGCTCGGGACAGACCTCCTACGAGCAGTACTTC
TRBV10-3	-	many	TRBJ2-7	CAISESTGYEQYF	TGTGCCATCAGTGAGTCGACCGGATACGAGCAGTACTTC
TRBV20-1	TRBD1	few	TRBJ2-7	CSAFPGTGLTYEQYF	TGCAGTGCTTTCCCAGGGACAGGGTTGACCTACGAGCAGTACTTC
TRBV6-1	-	few	TRBJ1-4	CASSADSPVEKLFF	TGTGCCAGCAGTGCGGACAGCCCAGTTGAAAAACTGTTTTTT